The rows below give T cell receptor beta chains drawn from one sample of a study of neoadjuvant anti-PD-1 for oral cavity cancer. Clones were read by immunoSEQ multiplex PCR, and TCRdb kept only the in-frame ones, dropping some. This sample carries approximately 15,000 clones, under 40% of them seen once, and the ten largest clones take roughly 36%. The input for sequencing was tumor tissue, taken after nivolumab (anti-PD-1) treatment. These receptors were taken from a person between 40 and 85 years old with oral cavity squamous cell carcinoma. The CDR3 runs from the conserved cysteine through the conserved F or W. A D gene is named only where the DNA matches it firmly. Size is stated for part of the rows, as once, few or many counts, or as a class when the clone is expanded.

>.|few|TRBV7-3|TRBJ2-2
TGTGCCAGCAGCTTAACTACAGAGGCCGGGGAGCTGTTTTTT
CASSLTTEAGELFF
>TRBD2|.|TRBV7-2|TRBJ2-7
TGTGCCAGCAGCTTAGAGCTAGCGGGGGCGAGCTCCTACGAGCAGTACTTC
CASSLELAGASSYEQYF
>TRBD1|few|TRBV6-5|TRBJ1-5
TGTGCCAGCAGTTCTCGAGGGGGCTCGAATCAGCCCCAGCATTTT
CASSSRGGSNQPQHF
>.|.|TRBV19|TRBJ2-3
TGTGCCAGTAGGAACACAGGTAAATGGAGCACAGATACGCAGTATTTT
CASRNTGKWSTDTQYF
>TRBD2|.|TRBV7-3|TRBJ2-2
TGTGCCAGCAGCCCGGGGGGAGCGGGAGGCGGGGAGCTGTTTTTT
CASSPGGAGGGELFF
>.|few|TRBV11-2|TRBJ1-1
TGTGCCAGCAGCTTTAACACCAACACTGAAGCTTTCTTT
CASSFNTNTEAFF
>TRBD1|.|TRBV13|TRBJ1-2
TGTGCCAGCAGCTTAGAGGGACAGGGTTTCGGGGCCTATGGCTACACCTTC
CASSLEGQGFGAYGYTF
>TRBD2|.|TRBV10-2|TRBJ2-3
TGCGCCAGCACTGACCGCGGGGGGCCCTCGAGCACAGATACGCAGTATTTT
CASTDRGGPSSTDTQYF
>.|.|TRBV7-9|TRBJ2-1
TGTGCCAGCAGCTCGGCTTTGTCCGCTCTTCCTAGGGATGAGCAGTTCTTC
CASSSALSALPRDEQFF
>TRBD1|.|TRBV2|TRBJ1-5
TGTGCCAGCAGATTACAGGGGGCTCAGGGCAATCAGCCCCAGCATTTT
CASRLQGAQGNQPQHF
>.|.|TRBV2|TRBJ1-2
TGTGCCAGCACGCAGGGAACTAACTATGGCTACACCTTC
CASTQGTNYGYTF
>TRBD2|.|TRBV5-6|TRBJ2-1
TGTGCCAGCAGCTTGTTCGGCGGGGGATACAATGAGCAGTTCTTC
CASSLFGGGYNEQFF
>.|.|TRBV6-6|TRBJ1-2
TGTGCCACCCGCCCCTGGAGGGGCTGGGACTATGGCTACACCTTC
CATRPWRGWDYGYTF
>.|.|TRBV19|TRBJ1-1
TGTGCCAGTAAAATTCCTATGAACACTGAAGCTTTCTTT
CASKIPMNTEAFF
>.|.|TRBV7-9|TRBJ2-7
TGTGCCAGCAGCTCGGCAGGCTCCTACGAGCAGTACTTC
CASSSAGSYEQYF
>.|few|TRBV7-3|TRBJ1-2
TGTGCCAGCAGCCCTAGGCCGGGGATGGCCTATGGCTACACCTTC
CASSPRPGMAYGYTF
>.|.|TRBV5-5|TRBJ1-2
TGTGCCAGCAGCCCACTTTCGGGGGCCGGCTATGGCTACACCTTC
CASSPLSGAGYGYTF
>TRBD2|few|TRBV7-7|TRBJ2-3
TGTGCCAGCAGTCCTACGACTAGCGGTGCAGATACGCAGTATTTT
CASSPTTSGADTQYF
>.|few|TRBV14|TRBJ1-2
TGTGCCAGCAGCCAAGACCAGGCCCCTAACTATGGCTACACCTTC
CASSQDQAPNYGYTF
>.|.|TRBV30|TRBJ1-2
TGTGCCTGGAGTTATGGCAGCTATGGCTACACCTTC
CAWSYGSYGYTF
>TRBD1|few|TRBV6-5|TRBJ1-4
TGTCCCCCCGGGACAGGGACTAATGAAAAACTGTTTTTT
CPPGTGTNEKLFF
>.|.|TRBV10-3|TRBJ2-6
TGTGCCATCAGTGAGTTAAGCTCTGGGGCCAACGTCCTGACTTTC
CAISELSSGANVLTF
>.|.|TRBV19|TRBJ1-5
TGTGCCAGTACCACAGCCGGGACAAGATATAGGGGCAATCAGCCCCAGCATTTT
CASTTAGTRYRGNQPQHF
>.|few|TRBV5-1|TRBJ1-1
TGCGCCAGCAGCTTGGTCCCCACTGAAGCTTTCTTT
CASSLVPTEAFF
>.|.|TRBV18|TRBJ1-6
TGTGCCAGCTCACCCGCAAACGAGCCCCTCCACTTT
CASSPANEPLHF
>TRBD2|few|TRBV10-3|TRBJ2-1
TGTGCCATCAGTGAGTGGGGGGGCTACAATGAGCAGTTCTTC
CAISEWGGYNEQFF
>.|few|TRBV9|TRBJ1-1
TGTGCCAGCAGCCCGCGGACCGAAGATTCTGAAGCTTTCTTT
CASSPRTEDSEAFF
>.|.|TRBV15|TRBJ2-5
TGTGCCACCAGCAGAGTAGACAGGAGCCAAGAGACCCAGTACTTC
CATSRVDRSQETQYF
>.|.|TRBV7-9|TRBJ1-1
TGTGCCAGCGCCCAAACGGGGTCTAACACTGAAGCTTTCTTT
CASAQTGSNTEAFF
>.|large|TRBV11-2|TRBJ2-5
TGTGCCAGCAGCTCCGTCGGGCAGGGTGACCAAGAGACCCAGTACTTC
CASSSVGQGDQETQYF
>.|.|TRBV5-6|TRBJ1-1
TGTGCCAGCAGCCCACGAGTAGGCACTGAAGCTTTCTTT
CASSPRVGTEAFF
>TRBD2|few|TRBV7-8|TRBJ2-7
TGTGCCAGCAGCTTCGGGGCAAGGCTAGCGGGGATTTCCTACGAGCAGTACTTC
CASSFGARLAGISYEQYF
>.|few|TRBV7-2|TRBJ2-2
TGTGCCAGCAGCTTACCAGTTAACACCGGGGAGCTGTTTTTT
CASSLPVNTGELFF
>.|many|TRBV18|TRBJ1-1
TGTGCCAGCTCACCACTGACAGGAAACACTGAAGCTTTCTTT
CASSPLTGNTEAFF
>.|few|TRBV7-8|TRBJ2-5
TGTGCCAGCAGCCCTCACTATGGCCAGTACTTC
CASSPHYGQYF
>TRBD2|few|TRBV7-3|TRBJ2-1
TGTGCCAGCAGCCCGGGAGGAGACAATGAGCAGTTCTTC
CASSPGGDNEQFF
>.|few|TRBV9|TRBJ2-7
TGTGCCAGCAGTCCTAATTTCCCATCCTACGAGCAGTACTTC
CASSPNFPSYEQYF
>TRBD1|.|TRBV6-5|TRBJ2-1
TGTGCCAGCAGAGGACAGGGCTCCTACAATGAGCAGTTCTTC
CASRGQGSYNEQFF
>.|.|TRBV2|TRBJ2-2
TGTGCCAGCGGGAAGGGGGTAAACACCGGGGAGCTGTTTTTT
CASGKGVNTGELFF
>TRBD1|once|TRBV4-3|TRBJ2-3
TGCGCCAGCAGCCAAGATCAGGGGGCCGGGGATACGCAGTATTTT
CASSQDQGAGDTQYF
>TRBD2|many|TRBV7-2|TRBJ2-1
TGTGCCAGCAGCTTAAATGTAGCGGGGGGGTACAATGAGCAGTTCTTC
CASSLNVAGGYNEQFF
>.|few|TRBV30|TRBJ2-7
TGTGCCTGGAGTGTATGGCAGTTACCGTACGAGCAGTACTTC
CAWSVWQLPYEQYF